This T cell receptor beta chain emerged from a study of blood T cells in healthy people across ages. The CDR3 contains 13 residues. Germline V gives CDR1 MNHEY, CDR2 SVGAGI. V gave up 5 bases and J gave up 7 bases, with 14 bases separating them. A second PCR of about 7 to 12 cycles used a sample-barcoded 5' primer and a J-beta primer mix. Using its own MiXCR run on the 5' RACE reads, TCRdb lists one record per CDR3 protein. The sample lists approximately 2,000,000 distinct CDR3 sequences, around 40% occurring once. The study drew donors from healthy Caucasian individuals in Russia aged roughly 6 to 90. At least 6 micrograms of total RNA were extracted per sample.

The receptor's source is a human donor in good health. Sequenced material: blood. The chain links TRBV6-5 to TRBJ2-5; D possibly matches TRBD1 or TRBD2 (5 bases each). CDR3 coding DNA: TGTGCCAGCAGTCCTGGGACGTGGCGGACCCAGTACTTC. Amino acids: CASSPGTWRTQYF.